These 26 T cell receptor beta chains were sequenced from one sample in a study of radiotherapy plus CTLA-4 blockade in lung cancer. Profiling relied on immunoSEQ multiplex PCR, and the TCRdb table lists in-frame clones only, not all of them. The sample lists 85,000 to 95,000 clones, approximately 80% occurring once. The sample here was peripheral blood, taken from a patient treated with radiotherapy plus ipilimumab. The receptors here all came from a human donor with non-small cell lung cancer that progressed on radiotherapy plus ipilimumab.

CDR3 nucleotide sequence: TGTGCCAGCAGTTACGGGGGCAATCAGCCCCAGCATTTT. Its protein product is CASSYGGNQPQHF. V gene TRBV27 combines with J gene TRBJ1-5; D remains unclear. Trimming took off 4 bases at V and 2 bases at J, with 6 bases between the two ends. The germline V gene encodes CDR1 MNHEY and CDR2 SMNVEV (reference sequence). The length of the CDR3 is 13 residues.

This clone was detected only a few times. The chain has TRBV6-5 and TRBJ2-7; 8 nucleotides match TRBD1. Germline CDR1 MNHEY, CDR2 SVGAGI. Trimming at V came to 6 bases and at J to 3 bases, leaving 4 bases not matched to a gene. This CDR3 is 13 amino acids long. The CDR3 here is CASRDRALYEQYF. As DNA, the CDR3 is TGTGCCAGCAGGGACAGGGCCCTCTACGAGCAGTACTTC.

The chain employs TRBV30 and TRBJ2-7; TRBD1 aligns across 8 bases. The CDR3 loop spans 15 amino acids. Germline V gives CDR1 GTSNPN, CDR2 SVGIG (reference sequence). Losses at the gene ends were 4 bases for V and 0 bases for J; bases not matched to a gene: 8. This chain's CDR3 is CAWKKPGTGSYEQYF. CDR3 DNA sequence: TGTGCCTGGAAAAAACCCGGGACAGGCTCCTACGAGCAGTACTTC.

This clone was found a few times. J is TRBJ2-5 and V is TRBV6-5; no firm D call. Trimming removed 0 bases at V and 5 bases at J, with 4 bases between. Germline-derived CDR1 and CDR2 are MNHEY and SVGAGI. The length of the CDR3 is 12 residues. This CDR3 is CASSYSTETQYF. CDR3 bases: TGTGCCAGCAGTTACTCGACGGAGACCCAGTACTTC.

The CDR3 DNA sequence: TGTGCCACCAGCACCCGGACAGGGGATCAGCCCCAGCATTTT. It codes for CATSTRTGDQPQHF. The gene calls are TRBV15 and TRBJ1-5; TRBD1 aligns across 9 bases. The germline V gene has CDR1 LNHNV and CDR2 YYDKDF (reference sequence). The CDR3 spans 14 residues. The junction had 3 bases not matched to a gene; V was cut back by 4 bases and J by 5 bases.

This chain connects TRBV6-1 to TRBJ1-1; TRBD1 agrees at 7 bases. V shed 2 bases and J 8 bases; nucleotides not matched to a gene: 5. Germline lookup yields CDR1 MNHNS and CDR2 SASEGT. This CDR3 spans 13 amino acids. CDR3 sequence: CASSETGVGEAFF. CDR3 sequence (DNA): TGTGCCAGCAGTGAAACAGGGGTAGGCGAAGCTTTCTTT.

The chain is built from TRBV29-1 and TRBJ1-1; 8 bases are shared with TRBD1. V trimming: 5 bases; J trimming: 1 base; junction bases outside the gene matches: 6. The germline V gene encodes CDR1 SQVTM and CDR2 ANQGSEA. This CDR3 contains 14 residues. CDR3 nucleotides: TGCAGCGTTACCCAGGGGGCAGGGAACACTGAAGCTTTCTTT. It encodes CSVTQGAGNTEAFF.

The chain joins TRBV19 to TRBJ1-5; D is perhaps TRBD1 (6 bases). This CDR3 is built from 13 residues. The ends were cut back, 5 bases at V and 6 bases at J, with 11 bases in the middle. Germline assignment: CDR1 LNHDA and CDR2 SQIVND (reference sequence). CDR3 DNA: TGTGCCAGTAGTCCACAGGGCTCTCAGCCCCAGCATTTT. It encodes CASSPQGSQPQHF.

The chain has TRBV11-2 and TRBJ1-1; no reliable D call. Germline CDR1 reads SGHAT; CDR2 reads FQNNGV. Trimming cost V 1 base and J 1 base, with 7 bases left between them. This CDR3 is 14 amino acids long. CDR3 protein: CASSLGPGNTEAFF. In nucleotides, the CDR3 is TGTGCCAGCAGCTTAGGCCCGGGGAACACTGAAGCTTTCTTT.

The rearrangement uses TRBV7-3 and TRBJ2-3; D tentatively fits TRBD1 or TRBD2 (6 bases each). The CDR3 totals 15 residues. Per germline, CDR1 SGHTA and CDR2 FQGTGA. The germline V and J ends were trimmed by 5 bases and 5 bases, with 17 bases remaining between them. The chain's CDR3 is CASSPGGHSGDTQYF. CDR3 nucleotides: TGTGCCAGCAGCCCCGGGGGCCATAGTGGAGATACGCAGTATTTT.

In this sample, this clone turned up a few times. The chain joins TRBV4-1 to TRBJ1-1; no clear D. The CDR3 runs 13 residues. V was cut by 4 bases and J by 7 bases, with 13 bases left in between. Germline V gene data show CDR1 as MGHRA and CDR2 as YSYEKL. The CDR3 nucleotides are TGCGCCAGCAGCCCCGATCCAGGCCTTGAAGCTTTCTTT. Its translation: CASSPDPGLEAFF.

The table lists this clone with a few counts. CDR3 in amino acids: CASSLPAQGAGEQYF. The CDR3 DNA is TGCGCCAGCAGCCTCCCGGCCCAGGGGGCGGGGGAGCAGTACTTC. The chain couples TRBV5-1 to TRBJ2-7, with TRBD1 identical over 8 bases. Germline CDR1 reads SGHRS; CDR2 reads YFSETQ. Trimming at V came to 4 bases and at J to 7 bases, leaving 13 bases not matched to a gene. The CDR3 consists of 15 residues.

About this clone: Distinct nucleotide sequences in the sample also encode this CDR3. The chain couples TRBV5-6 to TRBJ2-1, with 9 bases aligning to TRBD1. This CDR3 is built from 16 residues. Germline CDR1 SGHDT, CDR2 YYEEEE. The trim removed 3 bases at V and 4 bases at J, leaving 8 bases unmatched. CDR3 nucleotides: TGTGCCAGCAGCTCGGAGCTGGACAGGGGATACAATGAGCAGTTCTTC. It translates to CASSSELDRGYNEQFF.

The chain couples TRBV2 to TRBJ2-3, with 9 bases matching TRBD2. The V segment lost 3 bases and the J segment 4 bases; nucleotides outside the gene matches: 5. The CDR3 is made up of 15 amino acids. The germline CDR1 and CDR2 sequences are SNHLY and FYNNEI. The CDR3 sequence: CASSDPGLASDTQYF. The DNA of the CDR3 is TGTGCCAGCAGTGACCCGGGACTAGCATCAGATACGCAGTATTTT. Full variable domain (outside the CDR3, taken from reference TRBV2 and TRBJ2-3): EPEVTQTPSHQVTQMGQEVILRCVPISNHLYFYWYRQILGQKVEFLVSFYNNEISEKSEIFDDQFSVERPDGSNFTLKIRSTKLEDSAMYFCASSDPGLASDTQYFGPGTRLTVL.

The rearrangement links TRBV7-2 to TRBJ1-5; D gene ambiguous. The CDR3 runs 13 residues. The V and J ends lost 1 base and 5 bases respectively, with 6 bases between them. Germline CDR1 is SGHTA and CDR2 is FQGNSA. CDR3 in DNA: TGTGCCAGCAGCTTAGTTTCCGATCAGCCCCAGCATTTT. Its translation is CASSLVSDQPQHF.

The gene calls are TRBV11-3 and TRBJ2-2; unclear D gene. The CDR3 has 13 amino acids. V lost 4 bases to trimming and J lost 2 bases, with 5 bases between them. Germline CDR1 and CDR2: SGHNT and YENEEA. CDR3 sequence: CASSSVNTGELFF. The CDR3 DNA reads TGTGCCAGCAGCTCCGTAAACACCGGGGAGCTGTTTTTT. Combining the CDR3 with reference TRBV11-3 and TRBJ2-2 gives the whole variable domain EAGVVQSPRYKIIEKKQPVAFWCNPISGHNTLYWYLQNLGQGPELLIRYENEEAVDDSQLPKDRFSAERLKGVDSTLKIQPAELGDSAVYLCASSSVNTGELFFGEGSRLTVL.

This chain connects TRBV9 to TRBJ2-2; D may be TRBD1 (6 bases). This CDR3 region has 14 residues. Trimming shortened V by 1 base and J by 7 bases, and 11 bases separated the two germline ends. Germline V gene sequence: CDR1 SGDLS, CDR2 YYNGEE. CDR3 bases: TGTGCCAGCAGCGTAACAGGGATTGACGGGGAGCTGTTTTTT. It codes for CASSVTGIDGELFF.

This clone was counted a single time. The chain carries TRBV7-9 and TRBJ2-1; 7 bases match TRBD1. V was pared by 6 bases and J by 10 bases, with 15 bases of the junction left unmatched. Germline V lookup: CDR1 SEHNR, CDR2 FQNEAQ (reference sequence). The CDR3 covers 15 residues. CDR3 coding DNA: TGTGCCAGCAGTACGCCGGGGACAGCCAAGAAAGAGCAGTTCTTC. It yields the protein CASSTPGTAKKEQFF.

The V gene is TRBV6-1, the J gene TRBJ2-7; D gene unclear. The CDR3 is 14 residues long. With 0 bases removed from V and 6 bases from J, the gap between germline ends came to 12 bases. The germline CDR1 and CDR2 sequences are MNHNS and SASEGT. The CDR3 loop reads CASSEARLVGEQYF. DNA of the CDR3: TGTGCCAGCAGTGAAGCGCGGCTAGTCGGCGAGCAGTACTTC.

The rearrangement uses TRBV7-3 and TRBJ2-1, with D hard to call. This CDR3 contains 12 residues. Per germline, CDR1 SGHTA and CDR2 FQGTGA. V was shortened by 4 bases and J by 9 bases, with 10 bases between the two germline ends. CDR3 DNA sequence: TGTGCCAGCAGCTCAGAGGTCGGTGAGCAGTTCTTC. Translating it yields CASSSEVGEQFF. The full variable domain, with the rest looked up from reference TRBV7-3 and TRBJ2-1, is GAGVSQTPSNKVTEKGKYVELRCDPISGHTALYWYRQSLGQGPEFLIYFQGTGAADDSGLPNDRFFAVRPEGSVSTLKIQRTERGDSAVYLCASSSEVGEQFFGPGTRLTVL.

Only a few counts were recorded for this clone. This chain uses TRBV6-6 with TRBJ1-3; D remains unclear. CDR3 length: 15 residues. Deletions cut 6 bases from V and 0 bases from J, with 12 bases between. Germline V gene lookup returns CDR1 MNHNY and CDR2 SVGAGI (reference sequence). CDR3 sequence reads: CASSKDGSSGNTIYF. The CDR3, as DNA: TGTGCCAGCAGCAAAGACGGTAGCTCTGGAAACACCATATATTTT.

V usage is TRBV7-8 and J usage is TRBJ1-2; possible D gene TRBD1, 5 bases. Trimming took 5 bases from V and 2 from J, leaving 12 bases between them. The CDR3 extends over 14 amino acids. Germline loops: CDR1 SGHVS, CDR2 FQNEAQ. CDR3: CASSLSSGNYGYTF. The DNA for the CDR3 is TGTGCCAGCAGCCTATCTTCAGGGAACTATGGCTACACCTTC.

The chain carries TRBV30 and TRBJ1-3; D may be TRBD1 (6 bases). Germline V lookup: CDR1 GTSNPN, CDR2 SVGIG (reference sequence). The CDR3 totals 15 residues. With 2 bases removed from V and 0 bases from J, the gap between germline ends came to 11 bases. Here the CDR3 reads CAWSFDRSSGNTIYF. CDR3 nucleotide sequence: TGTGCCTGGAGTTTCGACAGGAGCTCTGGAAACACCATATATTTT. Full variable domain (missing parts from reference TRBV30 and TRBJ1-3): SQTIHQWPATLVQPVGSPLSLECTVEGTSNPNLYWYRQAAGRGLQLLFYSVGIGQISSEVPQNLSASRPQDRQFILSSKKLLLSDSGFYLCAWSFDRSSGNTIYFGEGSWLTVV.

This chain's CDR3 is CASSLASISGNTIYF. CDR3 nucleotides: TGTGCCAGCAGCTTAGCAAGTATCTCTGGAAACACCATATATTTT. V usage is TRBV7-9 and J usage is TRBJ1-3; D is ambiguous. Trimming left V 0 bases short and J 0 bases short, with 6 bases between. Germline loops: CDR1 SEHNR, CDR2 FQNEAQ (reference sequence). This CDR3 has 15 residues. Combining the CDR3 with reference TRBV7-9 and TRBJ1-3 gives the whole variable domain DTGVSQNPRHKITKRGQNVTFRCDPISEHNRLYWYRQTLGQGPEFLTYFQNEAQLEKSRLLSDRFSAERPKGSFSTLEIQRTEQGDSAMYLCASSLASISGNTIYFGEGSWLTVV.

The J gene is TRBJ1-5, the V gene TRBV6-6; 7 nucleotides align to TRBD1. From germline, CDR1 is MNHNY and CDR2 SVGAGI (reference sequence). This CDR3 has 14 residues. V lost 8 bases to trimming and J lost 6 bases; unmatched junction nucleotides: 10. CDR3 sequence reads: CASSQGERSQPQHF. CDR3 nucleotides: TGTGCCAGCTCCCAGGGGGAGAGGAGTCAGCCCCAGCATTTT.

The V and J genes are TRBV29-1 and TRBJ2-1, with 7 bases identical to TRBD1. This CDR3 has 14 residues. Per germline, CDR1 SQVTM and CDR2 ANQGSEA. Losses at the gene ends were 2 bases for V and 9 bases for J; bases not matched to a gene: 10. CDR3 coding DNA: TGCAGCGTTGAAATTGGGACAGCGGTGGGTGAGCAGTTCTTC. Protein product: CSVEIGTAVGEQFF.